This T cell receptor beta chain is drawn from a study of untreated major depressive disorder. Study-level findings and limits: Compared with controls, depressed patients showed more TRBV05-01 (Vbeta 5.1) usage in CD4+ T cells. Three preselected Vbeta families were the sole sequencing comparisons.

The repertoire was sequenced with immunoSEQ multiplex PCR; TCRdb's copy has only in-frame clones and lacks some. The sample carries about 25,000 clones, roughly nine tenths recorded once. To note about this clone: The antigen is not known.

The donors were all European-descended. Participants with major medical conditions, Axis I/II comorbidities, regular medication or illicit drug use were excluded. Approximately 96% CD4+ purity was typical by flow cytometry. The CDR3 runs 15 residues. Trimming pared 3 bases from V and 4 bases from J, leaving 14 bases between. The V gene's germline CDR1 is SGDLS and CDR2 YYNGEE. Sequenced input: CD4+ T cells from PBMCs. This clonotype was sampled from a woman in her 30s with major depressive disorder. The chain employs TRBV9 and TRBJ2-4; TRBD1 might be the D (6 bases). CDR3 sequence reads: CASSASQGAKNIQYF. The CDR3 nucleotides read TGTGCCAGCAGCGCTTCACAGGGCGCTAAAAACATTCAGTACTTC.